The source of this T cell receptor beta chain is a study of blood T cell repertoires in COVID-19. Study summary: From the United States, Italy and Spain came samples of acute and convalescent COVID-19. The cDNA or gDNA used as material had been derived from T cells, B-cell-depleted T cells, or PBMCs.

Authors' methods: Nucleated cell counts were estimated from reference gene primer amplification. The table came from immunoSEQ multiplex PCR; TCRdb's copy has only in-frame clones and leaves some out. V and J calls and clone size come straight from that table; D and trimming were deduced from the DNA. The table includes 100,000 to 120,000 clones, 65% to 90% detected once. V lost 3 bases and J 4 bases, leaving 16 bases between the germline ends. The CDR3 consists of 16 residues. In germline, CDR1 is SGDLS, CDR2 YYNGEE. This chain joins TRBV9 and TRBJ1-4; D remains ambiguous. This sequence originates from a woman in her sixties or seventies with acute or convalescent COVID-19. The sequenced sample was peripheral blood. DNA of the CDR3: TGTGCCAGCAGCGGAGGAGCCCGGTCCGGTAATGAAAAACTGTTTTTT. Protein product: CASSGGARSGNEKLFF.